The 10 T cell receptor beta chains below were found in one sample sequenced in a study of graft-versus-host responses after intestinal transplantation. Generated by immunoSEQ multiplex PCR, the TCRdb table keeps only in-frame clones and is missing some. The sample contains some 41,000 clones, about 92% of which appear only once. The sequencing used PBMCs, collected approximately 740 days after intestinal transplantation. These receptors were collected from a human patient who received an intestinal transplant, so some T cells may come from the graft donor.

The chain employs TRBV7-9 and TRBJ2-4; 7 positions agree with TRBD1. The V segment lost 3 bases and the J segment 5 bases; nucleotides outside the gene matches: 1. Germline CDR1 reads SEHNR; CDR2 reads FQNEAQ (reference sequence). The CDR3 covers 13 residues. The DNA for the CDR3 is TGTGCCAGCAGCTTTCAGGGGGAAAACATTCAGTACTTC. Translation gives CASSFQGENIQYF.

This chain joins TRBV19 and TRBJ2-1; 12 bases fit TRBD1. J was trimmed by 7 bases and V by 4 bases; bases with no gene match: 11. Germline V gene sequence: CDR1 LNHDA, CDR2 SQIVND (reference sequence). This CDR3 has 17 residues. The CDR3 nucleotides are TGTGCCAGTAGTAAGACACGGGGACAGGGGGCGATGAATGAGCAGTTCTTC. It codes for CASSKTRGQGAMNEQFF.

The rearrangement links TRBV6-5 to TRBJ1-1; D is uncertain. Germline V gene lookup returns CDR1 MNHEY and CDR2 SVGAGI. The CDR3 runs to 14 residues. V lost 5 bases and J lost 1, with 11 bases in between. The CDR3 DNA follows: TGTGCCAGCAGTGAATGGGGAGAGAACACTGAAGCTTTCTTT. Its protein product is CASSEWGENTEAFF.

This clone has just one count. This CDR3 reads CASSQFRLTNSPLHF. CDR3 nucleotides: TGCGCCAGCAGCCAATTTCGACTGACAAATTCACCCCTCCACTTT. The chain recombines TRBV4-1 with TRBJ1-6; D is unclear. This CDR3 is 15 amino acids long. The germline V and J ends were trimmed by 2 bases and 7 bases, with 12 bases remaining between them. The germline V gene encodes CDR1 MGHRA and CDR2 YSYEKL.

CDR3 coding DNA: TGTGCCAGCTCACCACCGGGGACAGGCTATGGCTACACCTTC. This codes for CASSPPGTGYGYTF. This rearrangement joins TRBV18 to TRBJ1-2; 8 bases are a match to TRBD1. Trimming cost V 0 bases and J 4 bases; bases outside gene matches: 1. Germline V gene sequence: CDR1 KGHSH, CDR2 LQKENI. The CDR3 sequence is 14 residues long.

CDR3 DNA: TGCGCCAGCAGCTTGTTAACAGGCGGCCTCTCCTACGAGCAGTACTTC. This gives the protein CASSLLTGGLSYEQYF. The J gene is TRBJ2-7, the V gene TRBV5-1; TRBD1 is a possible D gene (5 bases). Trimming removed 1 base at V and 0 bases at J, with 14 bases between. Germline CDR1 reads SGHRS; CDR2 reads YFSETQ. This CDR3 contains 16 residues.

This clone was observed a few times. V usage is TRBV6-5 and J usage is TRBJ2-7, with 9 bases identical to TRBD1. The J segment lost 6 bases and the V segment lost 2 bases, leaving 8 bases of the junction unmatched. The CDR3 length is 15 residues. Germline V gene lookup returns CDR1 MNHEY and CDR2 SVGAGI. Here the CDR3 reads CASSYTGTGRFEQYF. In nucleotides, the CDR3 is TGTGCCAGCAGTTACACCGGGACAGGGCGCTTCGAGCAGTACTTC.

The chain links TRBV14 to TRBJ2-3, with D unresolved. This CDR3 has 18 residues. V was shortened by 2 bases and J by 7 bases, with 25 bases between the two germline ends. Germline values: CDR1 SGHDN, CDR2 FVKESK. DNA for the CDR3: TGTGCCAGCAGCCAACCCCGCCTTGGTACGGGTTTTGTCAATACGCAGTATTTT. Its translation is CASSQPRLGTGFVNTQYF.

The chain is built from TRBV10-3 and TRBJ2-3; TRBD1 agrees at 9 bases. CDR1 is ENHRY, CDR2 SYGVKD, per germline. The CDR3 is 16 amino acids. V lost 6 bases, J lost 3 bases, and 10 bases stayed unmatched. The CDR3 nucleotides are TGTGCCATCAGGCTTTATACAGGGGGCGCGACAGATACGCAGTATTTT. Its protein is CAIRLYTGGATDTQYF.

With respect to this clone: The same CDR3 is also encoded by other DNA sequences in this sample. The chain recombines TRBV11-2 with TRBJ2-5; D is uncertain. V lost 4 bases and J 5 bases, leaving 5 bases between the germline ends. Germline CDR1 is SGHAT and CDR2 is FQNNGV. The CDR3 totals 11 residues. The CDR3 sequence is CASSSYETQYF. In DNA, the CDR3 is TGTGCCAGCAGCTCATACGAGACCCAGTACTTC.